There are many counts of the clone carrying this T cell receptor beta chain. What it recognizes is unknown. This entry comes from a study of blood T cells in healthy people across ages. Overall study results and limits: More naive CD4+ cells and higher diversity were found in long-lived than in aged donors. Bulk PBMC profiling left naive and antigen-experienced comparisons inconclusive.

PCR was performed a second time for about 7 to 12 cycles using a sample-barcoded 5' primer and a J-beta primer mix. TCRdb fed the 5' RACE reads into MiXCR, producing one record per CDR3 protein. The sample lists around 1,000,000 distinct CDR3 sequences, around two fifths occurring once. Trimming pared 0 bases from V and 0 bases from J, leaving 8 bases between. CDR1 is SGDLS and CDR2 is YYNGEE in the germline V gene. The CDR3 is 15 amino acids. V is TRBV9 and J is TRBJ2-3; D gene uncertain. The sequence was collected from a man aged 18-30 years in good health. Sequencing was carried out using blood. CDR3 loop: CASSVDSPSTDTQYF. The CDR3, as DNA: TGTGCCAGCAGCGTAGACAGTCCTAGCACAGATACGCAGTATTTT. Full variable domain (outside the CDR3, taken from reference TRBV9 and TRBJ2-3): DSGVTQTPKHLITATGQRVTLRCSPRSGDLSVYWYQQSLDQGLQFLIQYYNGEERAKGNILERFSAQQFPDLHSELNLSSLELGDSALYFCASSVDSPSTDTQYFGPGTRLTVL.